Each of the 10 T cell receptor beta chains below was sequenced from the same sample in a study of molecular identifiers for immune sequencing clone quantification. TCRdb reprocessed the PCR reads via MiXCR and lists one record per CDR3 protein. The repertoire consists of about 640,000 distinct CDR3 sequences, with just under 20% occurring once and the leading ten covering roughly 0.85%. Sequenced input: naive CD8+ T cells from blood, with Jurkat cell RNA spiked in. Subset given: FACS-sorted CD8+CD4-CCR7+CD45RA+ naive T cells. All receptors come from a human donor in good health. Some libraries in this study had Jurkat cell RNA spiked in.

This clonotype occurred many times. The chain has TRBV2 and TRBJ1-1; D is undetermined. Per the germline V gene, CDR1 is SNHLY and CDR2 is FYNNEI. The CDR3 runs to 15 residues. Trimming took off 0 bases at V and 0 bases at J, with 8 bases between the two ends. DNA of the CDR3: TGTGCCAGCAGTGAAGCGCTTCCCATGAACACTGAAGCTTTCTTT. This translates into CASSEALPMNTEAFF.

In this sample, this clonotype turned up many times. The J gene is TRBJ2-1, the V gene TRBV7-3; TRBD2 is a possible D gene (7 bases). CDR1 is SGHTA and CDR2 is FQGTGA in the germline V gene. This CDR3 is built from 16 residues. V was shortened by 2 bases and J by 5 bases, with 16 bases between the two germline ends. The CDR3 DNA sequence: TGTGCCAGCAGCTTAGGGGGGGGCACTGCTGACAATGAGCAGTTCTTC. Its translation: CASSLGGGTADNEQFF.

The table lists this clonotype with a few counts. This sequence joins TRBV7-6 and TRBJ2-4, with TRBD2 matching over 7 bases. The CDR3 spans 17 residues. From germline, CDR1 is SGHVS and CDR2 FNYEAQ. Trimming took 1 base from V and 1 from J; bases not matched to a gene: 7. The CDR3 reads CASSLGGGGAAKNIQYF. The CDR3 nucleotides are TGTGCCAGCAGCTTAGGGGGGGGGGGTGCGGCCAAAAACATTCAGTACTTC.

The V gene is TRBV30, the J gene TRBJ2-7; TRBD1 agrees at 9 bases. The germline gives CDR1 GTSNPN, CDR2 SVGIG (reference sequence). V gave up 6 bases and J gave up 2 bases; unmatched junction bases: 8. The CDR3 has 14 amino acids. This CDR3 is CACLIRDRAYEQYF. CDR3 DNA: TGTGCCTGTTTAATCCGGGACAGGGCCTACGAGCAGTACTTC.

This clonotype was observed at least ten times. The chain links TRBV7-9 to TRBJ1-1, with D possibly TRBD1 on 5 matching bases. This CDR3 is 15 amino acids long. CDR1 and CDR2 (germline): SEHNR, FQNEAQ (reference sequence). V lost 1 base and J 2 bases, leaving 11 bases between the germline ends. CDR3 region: CASSLDGAGNTEAFF. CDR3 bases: TGTGCCAGCAGCTTAGACGGGGCAGGAAACACTGAAGCTTTCTTT.

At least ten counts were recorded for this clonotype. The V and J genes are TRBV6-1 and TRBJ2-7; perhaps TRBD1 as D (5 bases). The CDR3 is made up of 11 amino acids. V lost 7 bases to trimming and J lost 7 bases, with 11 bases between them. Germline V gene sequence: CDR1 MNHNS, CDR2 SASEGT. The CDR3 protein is CASISAGEQYF. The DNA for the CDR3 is TGTGCCAGCATATCAGCAGGGGAGCAGTACTTC.

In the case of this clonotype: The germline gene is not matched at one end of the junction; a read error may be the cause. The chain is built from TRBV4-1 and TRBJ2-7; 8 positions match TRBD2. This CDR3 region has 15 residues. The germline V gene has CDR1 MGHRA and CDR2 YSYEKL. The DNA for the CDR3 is TGCGTCAGCAGCCAAGATCGCGCGGGAGGCGGCGAGCAGTACTTC. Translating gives CVSSQDRAGGGEQYF.

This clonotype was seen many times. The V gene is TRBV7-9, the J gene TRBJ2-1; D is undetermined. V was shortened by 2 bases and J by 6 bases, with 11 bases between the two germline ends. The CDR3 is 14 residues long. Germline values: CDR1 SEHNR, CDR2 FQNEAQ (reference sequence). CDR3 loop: CASSLLATVNEQFF. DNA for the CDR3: TGTGCCAGCAGCTTACTCGCGACGGTCAATGAGCAGTTCTTC. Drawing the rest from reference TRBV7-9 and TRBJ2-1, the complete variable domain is DTGVSQNPRHKITKRGQNVTFRCDPISEHNRLYWYRQTLGQGPEFLTYFQNEAQLEKSRLLSDRFSAERPKGSFSTLEIQRTEQGDSAMYLCASSLLATVNEQFFGPGTRLTVL.

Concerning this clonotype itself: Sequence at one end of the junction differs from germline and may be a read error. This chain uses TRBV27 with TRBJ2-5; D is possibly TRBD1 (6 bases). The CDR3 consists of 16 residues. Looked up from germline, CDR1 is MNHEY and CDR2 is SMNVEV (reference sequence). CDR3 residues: CACSDIRGAVGETQYF. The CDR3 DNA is TGTGCCTGCAGCGACATCAGGGGTGCCGTGGGTGAGACCCAGTACTTC.

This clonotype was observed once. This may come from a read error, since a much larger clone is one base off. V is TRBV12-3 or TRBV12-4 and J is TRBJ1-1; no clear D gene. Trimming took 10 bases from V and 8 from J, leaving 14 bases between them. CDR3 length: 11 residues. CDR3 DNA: TGTGCCAACACCCACGGAGGAGAAGCTTTCTTT. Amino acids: CANTHGGEAFF.